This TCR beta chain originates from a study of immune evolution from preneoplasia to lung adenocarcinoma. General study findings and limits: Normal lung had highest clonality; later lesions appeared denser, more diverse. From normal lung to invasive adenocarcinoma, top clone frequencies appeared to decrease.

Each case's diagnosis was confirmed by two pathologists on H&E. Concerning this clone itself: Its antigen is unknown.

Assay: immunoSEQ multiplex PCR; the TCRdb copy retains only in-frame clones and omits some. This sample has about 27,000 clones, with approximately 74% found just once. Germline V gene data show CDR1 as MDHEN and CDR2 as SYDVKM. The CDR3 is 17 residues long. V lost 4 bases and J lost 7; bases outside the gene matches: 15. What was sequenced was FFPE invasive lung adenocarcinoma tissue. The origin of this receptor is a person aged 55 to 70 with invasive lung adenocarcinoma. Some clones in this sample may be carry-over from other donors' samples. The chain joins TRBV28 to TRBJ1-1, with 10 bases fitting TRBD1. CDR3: CASSSASGTGVGGEAFF. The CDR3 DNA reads TGTGCCAGCAGTTCTGCCTCCGGGACAGGGGTGGGGGGTGAAGCTTTCTTT.